Below, one T cell receptor beta chain is given with its context. This entry comes from a study of blood T cell repertoires in COVID-19. Study context: Acute and convalescent COVID-19 samples came from the United States, Italy and Spain. PBMCs, B-cell-depleted T cells, or T cells provided the cDNA or gDNA that made up the material.

Authors' data handling: Nucleated cell counts were estimated from reference gene primer amplification. The repertoire was sequenced with immunoSEQ multiplex PCR; TCRdb's copy has only in-frame clones and lacks some. That table furnishes V, J and clone size, whereas the DNA furnished D and trimming. The sample yields around 94,000 clones, around nine tenths seen once. CDR1 is SGDLS, CDR2 YYNGEE, per germline. This CDR3 is 16 amino acids long. The V segment lost 4 bases and the J segment 4 bases; nucleotides outside the gene matches: 8. The genes are TRBV9 and TRBJ2-2; 9 bases map to TRBD1. Sequenced material: peripheral blood. The sequence came from a man aged 45-65 years with active or convalescent COVID-19. This CDR3 is CASSLSGTGTTGELFF. The DNA for the CDR3 is TGTGCCAGCAGCCTATCGGGGACAGGGACCACCGGGGAGCTGTTTTTT.